The rows below give T cell receptor beta chains drawn from one sample of a study of blood T cell repertoires in COVID-19. Some clones are missing from TCRdb's copy, which holds only in-frame ones; the method was immunoSEQ multiplex PCR. The repertoire holds fewer than 150,000 clones, with less than 85% as singletons. Sample: peripheral blood. The receptors derive from a human donor in a cohort sampled during active COVID-19. Both conserved end residues are part of each CDR3. D genes are given only for firm matches. A clone size is listed for some rows: how often the clone was seen (once, few, many), or a class if it is expanded.

D	size	V	J	DNA	CDR3
.	few	TRBV4-2	TRBJ2-2	TGTGCCAGCAGCCAGGCCACCGGGGAGCTGTTTTTT	CASSQATGELFF
TRBD1	.	TRBV5-5	TRBJ2-7	TGTGCCAGCAGGTCACCGGGACAGGCCTACGAGCAGTACTTC	CASRSPGQAYEQYF
TRBD1	.	TRBV5-1	TRBJ2-2	TGCGCCAGCAGCGCGGGACAGGGAGGGATCGGGGAGCTGTTTTTT	CASSAGQGGIGELFF
.	.	TRBV4-2	TRBJ2-1	TGTGCCAGCAGCCCCGAAGTCCACGGGGATGAGCAGTTCTTC	CASSPEVHGDEQFF
TRBD1	once	TRBV28	TRBJ2-1	TGTGCCAGCAGTTCATATGACAGGGGGCTAAGGAATGAGCAGTTCTTC	CASSSYDRGLRNEQFF
TRBD1	.	TRBV19	TRBJ1-5	TGTGCCAGTAGTCCAAGACAGGGAGTTAATCAGCCCCAGCATTTT	CASSPRQGVNQPQHF
TRBD1	few	TRBV24-1	TRBJ1-5	TGTGCCACCAGCGGAGGCGACAGGGGAAGCAATCAGCCCCAGCATTTT	CATSGGDRGSNQPQHF
TRBD2	.	TRBV5-1	TRBJ2-5	TGCGCCAGCAGCTCGACGGGGGGAGAAGAGACCCAGTACTTC	CASSSTGGEETQYF
TRBD1	.	TRBV6-1	TRBJ1-2	TGTGCCAGCAGTGAAGCGGTTACAGGGGGCTATGGCTACACCTTC	CASSEAVTGGYGYTF
TRBD1	.	TRBV28	TRBJ1-2	TGTGCCAGCAGGGGGACAGGGGGCGTCGGCTACACCTTC	CASRGTGGVGYTF
TRBD1	.	TRBV15	TRBJ2-4	TGTGCCACCAGCAGCCTCGGGACAGGTCTAGCCAAAAACATTCAGTACTTC	CATSSLGTGLAKNIQYF
.	.	TRBV20-1	TRBJ1-1	TGCAGTGCGACTCTTTCCCTTGAAGCTTTCTTT	CSATLSLEAFF
TRBD1	few	TRBV4-1	TRBJ1-6	TGCGCCAGCAGCCAAGCCCCGGGACAGGGAAATTCACCCCTCCACTTT	CASSQAPGQGNSPLHF
TRBD1	.	TRBV3-1/TRBV3-2	TRBJ1-2	TGTGCCAGCAGCCTGGACAGGGGAAGGTCTGGCTACACCTTC	CASSLDRGRSGYTF
TRBD1	once	TRBV18	TRBJ1-5	TGTGCCAGCTCGCAATCAGGGGGCAAGGGCAATCAGCCCCAGCATTTT	CASSQSGGKGNQPQHF
.	.	TRBV25-1	TRBJ2-7	TGTGCCAGCAGTGAATATCTGGCAGGGTACGATAGCAACGAGCAGTACTTC	CASSEYLAGYDSNEQYF
.	.	TRBV3-1/TRBV3-2	TRBJ1-1	TGTGCCAGCAGCCTTTCCCCGGGAGAGACTGAAGCTTTCTTT	CASSLSPGETEAFF
TRBD2	.	TRBV7-6	TRBJ2-7	TGTGCCAGCAGCTCGGGACTAGCGGGGGCAAGCTCCTACGAGCAGTACTTC	CASSSGLAGASSYEQYF
TRBD1	.	TRBV7-2	TRBJ2-5	TGTGCCAGCAGGTTAAGACAGGGGGCCCAAGAGACCCAGTACTTC	CASRLRQGAQETQYF
.	.	TRBV11-1	TRBJ2-7	TGTGCCAGCAGCTTATCATTCAGCTCCTACGAGCAGTACTTC	CASSLSFSSYEQYF
TRBD2	.	TRBV4-2	TRBJ2-5	TGTGCCAGCAGCCTGCGGGCGGGGGGTCGGGAGACCCAGTACTTC	CASSLRAGGRETQYF
.	.	TRBV9	TRBJ1-3	TGTGCCAGCAGCGTAGCCAGGGCTGGTGGAAACACCATATATTTT	CASSVARAGGNTIYF
.	.	TRBV5-5	TRBJ1-5	TGTGCCAGCAGCGGCGGGTCCGGGGGGTTTGGCTATCAGCCCCAGCATTTT	CASSGGSGGFGYQPQHF
TRBD2	.	TRBV29-1	TRBJ2-3	TGCAGCGTTGTCCCCAGCGGGGGGGCCGCTGGCACAGATACGCAGTATTTT	CSVVPSGGAAGTDTQYF
.	.	TRBV28	TRBJ2-7	TGTGCCAGCAGCTCCGAGGCATCAGTTCCCTACGAGCAGTACTTC	CASSSEASVPYEQYF
.	few	TRBV19	TRBJ1-5	TGTGCCAGTAGCGGGGTTACCCGTGATCAGCCCCAGCATTTT	CASSGVTRDQPQHF
.	.	TRBV28	TRBJ2-7	TGTGCCAGCAGTTCCAGGGTTGGTGGATCCTACGAGCAGTACTTC	CASSSRVGGSYEQYF
.	few	TRBV3-1/TRBV3-2	TRBJ1-1	TGTGCCAGCAGCCAAGGCAGCGGGACTGAAGCTTTCTTT	CASSQGSGTEAFF
TRBD1	.	TRBV3-1/TRBV3-2	TRBJ2-7	TGTGCCAGCGGGAGGACAGGGGGTACCTACGAGCAGTACTTC	CASGRTGGTYEQYF
TRBD1	.	TRBV19	TRBJ1-5	TGTGCCAGTAGCGAAGACAGGGTTCAGCCCCAGCATTTT	CASSEDRVQPQHF
TRBD2	.	TRBV18	TRBJ2-3	TGTGCCAGCTCTCCCACGGAGACTAGCGGGGGACCTAGCACAGATACGCAGTATTTT	CASSPTETSGGPSTDTQYF
TRBD1	.	TRBV6-5	TRBJ1-1	TGTGCCAGCAGTTCGGGACAGGGGGCCTCGAACACTGAAGCTTTCTTT	CASSSGQGASNTEAFF
TRBD2	.	TRBV4-1	TRBJ2-3	TGCGCCAGCGAGAGGCTAGCGGGGGGCACAGATACGCAGTATTTT	CASERLAGGTDTQYF
.	.	TRBV30	TRBJ2-2	TGTGCCTGGACCCGAGGACAGTCAGGCGGGGAGCTGTTTTTT	CAWTRGQSGGELFF
.	once	TRBV5-6	TRBJ1-4	TGTGCCAGCAGCCCCCGGGGGCCGGGGGGAAAACTGTTTTTT	CASSPRGPGGKLFF
TRBD2	.	TRBV15	TRBJ2-1	TGTGCCACCAGCAGGACGGTCCGCCGTCAACTAGCGGGGGGCTACAATGAGCAGTTCTTC	CATSRTVRRQLAGGYNEQFF
TRBD1	.	TRBV6-2/TRBV6-3	TRBJ2-2	TGTGCCAGCAGTCGCCTTCCGGGACAGGGGGCGAGCCTCCAGAACACCGGGGAGCTGTTTTTT	CASSRLPGQGASLQNTGELFF
.	.	TRBV9	TRBJ1-3	TGTGCCAGCAGCGTAGCGGGAGGGAGGGACACCATATATTTT	CASSVAGGRDTIYF
TRBD1	once	TRBV12-3/TRBV12-4	TRBJ2-1	TGTGCCAGCATCTCGGACAGGTTGAATGAGCAGTTCTTC	CASISDRLNEQFF
.	.	TRBV5-4	TRBJ2-3	TGTGCCAGCAGCCCGCAGCGGGGCACAGATACGCAGTATTTT	CASSPQRGTDTQYF
.	.	TRBV7-9	TRBJ2-7	TGTGCCAGCAGCTTGGAGGGTATAGTACGCGAGCAGTACTTC	CASSLEGIVREQYF
TRBD2	.	TRBV2	TRBJ2-3	TGTGCCAGCAGTGAAAGGACTAGCGGGGGAACAGATACGCAGTATTTT	CASSERTSGGTDTQYF
TRBD1	.	TRBV28	TRBJ2-7	TGTGCCAGCAGTTTAGGGACAGGCCCCTTAACCTACGAGCAGTACTTC	CASSLGTGPLTYEQYF
.	.	TRBV6-5	TRBJ1-2	TGTGCCAGCAGTTCCAGAAATGCAGGGCCTATGGGCTACACCTTC	CASSSRNAGPMGYTF
TRBD1	few	TRBV5-1	TRBJ1-6	TGCGCCAGCAGCCCAGTGACAGGGACGAATTCACCCCTCCACTTT	CASSPVTGTNSPLHF
.	.	TRBV6-5	TRBJ1-2	TGTGCCAGCAGCCCAACTAACTATGGCTACACCTTC	CASSPTNYGYTF
TRBD1	.	TRBV5-1	TRBJ2-7	TGCGCCAGCAGCTTGGGACAGGGGGCAACCTACGAGCAGTACTTC	CASSLGQGATYEQYF